Listed here are 9 T cell receptor beta chains from one sample, sequenced in a study of blood T cell repertoires in COVID-19 (dated by TCRdb to between 2020 and 2021). The library came from the immunoSEQ multiplex PCR assay. Here the immuneACCESS table is served through TCRdb, limited to in-frame sequences with V and J called. Missing clones are a known gap in these copies; in checked studies unresolved V genes cover under half, and the rest lacks a known reason. For this sample there are approximately 85,000 clones; around 86% appear just once. The leading ten clones occupy 25% to 35% of the sample. Material: peripheral blood. The receptors derive from a man in his forties or fifties with active or convalescent COVID-19.

This sequence joins TRBV7-2 and TRBJ2-7, with D unresolved. The germline V gene encodes CDR1 SGHTA and CDR2 FQGNSA. The V end was cut by 5 bases, the J end by 3 bases, with 20 bases between. The CDR3 is 16 residues long. CDR3 region: CASSPRTGASYYEQYF. As DNA, the CDR3 is TGTGCCAGCAGCCCAAGAACGGGTGCATCCTACTACGAGCAGTACTTC.

The chain couples TRBV11-2 to TRBJ2-5; TRBD2 aligns across 13 bases. CDR3 size: 17 residues. The germline V gene encodes CDR1 SGHAT and CDR2 FQNNGV. With 0 bases clipped from V and 1 base from J, the junction kept 2 bases outside the gene matches. As DNA, the CDR3 is TGTGCCAGCAGCTTAGAGACTAGCGGGGGGACCCAAGAGACCCAGTACTTC. Residues: CASSLETSGGTQETQYF.

This chain's CDR3 is CASSFSGRAQDTQYF. In DNA, the CDR3 is TGTGCCAGCAGCTTTAGCGGGAGGGCCCAAGATACGCAGTATTTT. The genes are TRBV11-2 and TRBJ2-3; TRBD2 aligns across 11 bases. Germline lookup yields CDR1 SGHAT and CDR2 FQNNGV. The CDR3 spans 15 residues. Germline trimming cut 3 bases from V and 5 bases from J; bases unmatched to any gene: 4.

The V and J genes are TRBV4-1 and TRBJ2-3; 11 nucleotides agree with TRBD2. This CDR3 is 18 amino acids long. Germline V gene lookup returns CDR1 MGHRA and CDR2 YSYEKL. J lost 0 bases, V lost 1 base, and 6 bases had no gene match. CDR3 in DNA: TGCGCCAGCAGCCAAGTCCCCGGGACTAGCGGAAGCACAGATACGCAGTATTTT. As protein: CASSQVPGTSGSTDTQYF.

This sequence joins TRBV5-1 and TRBJ2-5; 9 bases match TRBD2. V was clipped by 4 bases and J by 1 base; unmatched bases: 8. Germline V lookup: CDR1 SGHRS, CDR2 YFSETQ. The CDR3 covers 16 residues. The CDR3 DNA follows: TGCGCCAGCAGCAGGGGTGCGGGAGGGCCCCAAGAGACCCAGTACTTC. Its protein is CASSRGAGGPQETQYF.

The chain employs TRBV6-5 and TRBJ1-6; TRBD1 aligns across 9 bases. Germline V gives CDR1 MNHEY, CDR2 SVGAGI. The CDR3 has 14 amino acids. The junction had 8 bases not matched to a gene; V was cut back by 8 bases and J by 9 bases. The CDR3 reads CASARTGEGSPLHF. The CDR3 nucleotides read TGTGCCAGCGCTAGGACAGGGGAGGGTTCACCCCTCCACTTT.

This chain links TRBV12-5 with TRBJ2-5; TRBD1 aligns across 9 bases. Germline lookup yields CDR1 LGHNT and CDR2 FRNRAP. V was pared by 3 bases and J by 5 bases, with 13 bases of the junction left unmatched. The CDR3 extends over 17 amino acids. For the CDR3, the DNA is TGTGCTAGTGGTTTCCAGGGACAGGGAGGCCGGTGGGAGACCCAGTACTTC. As protein: CASGFQGQGGRWETQYF.

The J gene is TRBJ1-3, the V gene TRBV18, with a weak D call TRBD1 (6 bases). Germline CDR1 and CDR2: KGHSH and LQKENI. The CDR3 extends over 18 amino acids. The V end was cut by 3 bases, the J end by 0 bases, with 18 bases between. CDR3 protein: CASSPYSTGYVSGNTIYF. The CDR3 nucleotides are TGTGCCAGCTCACCCTATTCGACAGGTTACGTCTCTGGAAACACCATATATTTT.

This clone was counted between two and nine times. The V and J genes are TRBV6-2 or TRBV6-3 and TRBJ1-4; D unresolved. Trimming took 4 bases from V and 0 from J, leaving 12 bases between them. The CDR3 consists of 16 residues. Germline CDR1 and CDR2: MNHEY and SVGEGT. The CDR3 reads CASSSRLTPTNEKLFF. CDR3 DNA sequence: TGTGCCAGCAGTTCCCGACTTACTCCAACTAATGAAAAACTGTTTTTT.